This entry lists 16 T cell receptor beta chains sequenced from one sample in a study of T cell responses to AZD1222 COVID-19 vaccine. The repertoire was sequenced with immunoSEQ multiplex PCR; TCRdb's copy has only in-frame clones and lacks some. The sample records about 150,000 clones, 86% being singletons. The input for sequencing was peripheral blood, taken on day 0 of MenACWY control vaccination. The receptors here all came from an adult in good health.

The V and J genes are TRBV19 and TRBJ1-3; D is undetermined. This CDR3 comprises 15 residues. Trimming removed 0 bases from V and 4 bases from J, with 10 bases in between. The germline gives CDR1 LNHDA, CDR2 SQIVND (reference sequence). The CDR3 DNA reads as TGTGCCAGTAGTATAGATCCCACTATCGGAAACACCATATATTTT. This translates into CASSIDPTIGNTIYF.

The V call is TRBV5-1, the J call TRBJ1-2; D perhaps matches TRBD1 (6 bases). V was clipped by 4 bases and J by 1 base, with 11 bases between them. This CDR3 is 14 amino acids long. Germline V gene lookup returns CDR1 SGHRS and CDR2 YFSETQ. CDR3 nucleotides: TGCGCCAGCAGCGCCCAGGGGATTAACTATGGCTACACCTTC. Protein: CASSAQGINYGYTF.

This clone was seen only a few times. This chain links TRBV2 with TRBJ2-5; 11 positions agree with TRBD2. Per the germline V gene, CDR1 is SNHLY and CDR2 is FYNNEI. The CDR3 contains 15 residues. Losses at the gene ends were 2 bases for V and 10 bases for J; bases not matched to a gene: 9. This CDR3 is CASSEYSGGAVIQYF. The CDR3 DNA reads TGTGCCAGCAGTGAATATAGCGGGGGGGCCGTTATCCAGTACTTC.

This clone has a single count. This chain links TRBV7-2 with TRBJ1-2, with unresolved D. V lost 5 bases, J lost 4 bases, and 14 bases lay in between. This CDR3 is built from 14 residues. Germline values: CDR1 SGHTA, CDR2 FQGNSA. The CDR3 region has the DNA TGTGCCAGCAGCCCCCGACGGAATTCCTATGGCTACACCTTC. This encodes CASSPRRNSYGYTF. Looking up the rest from reference TRBV7-2 and TRBJ1-2 gives the full variable domain: GAGVSQSPSNKVTEKGKDVELRCDPISGHTALYWYRQSLGQGLEFLIYFQGNSAPDKSGLPSDRFSAERTGGSVSTLTIQRTQQEDSAVYLCASSPRRNSYGYTFGSGTRLTVV.

V and J are TRBV6-5 and TRBJ1-1; D unresolved. In germline, CDR1 is MNHEY, CDR2 SVGAGI. The V and J ends lost 0 bases and 4 bases respectively, with 12 bases between them. This CDR3 has 15 amino acids. As DNA, the CDR3 is TGTGCCAGCAGTTACTCGACCTTGTCAGCCACTGAAGCTTTCTTT. It is translated as CASSYSTLSATEAFF.

The V and J genes are TRBV7-6 and TRBJ2-7, with 9 bases fitting TRBD2. This CDR3 comprises 15 residues. Germline lookup yields CDR1 SGHVS and CDR2 FNYEAQ. J gave up 5 bases and V 0 bases, and 5 bases lay outside the gene matches. The CDR3 region is CASSLAAGGRNEQYF. CDR3 nucleotides: TGTGCCAGCAGCTTAGCGGCGGGAGGGCGGAACGAGCAGTACTTC.

The chain carries TRBV11-3 and TRBJ2-2, with D possibly being TRBD1 (6 bases). V was trimmed by 6 bases and J by 4 bases, leaving 15 bases between them. Germline CDR1 reads SGHNT; CDR2 reads YENEEA. This CDR3 is 15 amino acids long. CDR3 nucleotide sequence: TGTGCCAGCAGAACACAGGGTCGGGGCACCGGGGAGCTGTTTTTT. Its translation is CASRTQGRGTGELFF.

The chain recombines TRBV4-1 with TRBJ2-3; no clear D. There are 17 residues in the CDR3. Trimming cost V 0 bases and J 3 bases, with 16 bases left between them. The germline V gene encodes CDR1 MGHRA and CDR2 YSYEKL. CDR3 loop: CASSQDLLVLRTDTQYF. The CDR3 DNA reads TGCGCCAGCAGCCAAGATCTTCTGGTGCTAAGGACAGATACGCAGTATTTT.

Only one count was recorded for this clone. V gene TRBV6-5 combines with J gene TRBJ2-7, with 10 bases identical to TRBD2. V was clipped by 6 bases and J by 6 bases; unmatched bases: 8. The CDR3 is made up of 14 amino acids. From germline, CDR1 is MNHEY and CDR2 SVGAGI. CDR3 sequence reads: CASRLSGRAREQYF. CDR3 nucleotides: TGTGCCAGCAGACTAAGCGGGAGGGCACGCGAGCAGTACTTC.

The rearrangement links TRBV2 to TRBJ1-4; 12 bases line up with TRBD1. The CDR3 covers 18 residues. The V segment lost 5 bases and the J segment 0 bases; nucleotides outside the gene matches: 7. From germline, CDR1 is SNHLY and CDR2 FYNNEI. CDR3 bases: TGTGCCAGCAGTTGGGACAGGGGGCACCCGGCAACTAATGAAAAACTGTTTTTT. Translated: CASSWDRGHPATNEKLFF.

This chain connects TRBV6-5 to TRBJ1-2, with D unclear. The CDR3 is 14 residues long. Trimming stripped 0 bases from V and 6 bases from J, with 11 bases between. Germline V gives CDR1 MNHEY, CDR2 SVGAGI. CDR3 sequence reads: CASSYSREGNGYTF. The CDR3 DNA follows: TGTGCCAGCAGTTACTCGAGGGAAGGGAATGGCTACACCTTC.

This chain links TRBV5-4 with TRBJ2-2; no clear D. Trimming left V 0 bases short and J 6 bases short, with 6 bases between. CDR1 and CDR2 from the germline V gene are SGHNT and YYREEE (reference sequence). This CDR3 region has 13 residues. Here the CDR3 DNA reads TGTGCCAGCAGCTTGGGGGGATCCGGGGAGCTGTTTTTT. Protein product: CASSLGGSGELFF.

The rearrangement uses TRBV7-2 and TRBJ1-2; TRBD1 aligns across 7 bases. After removal of 1 base from V and 4 bases from J, the junction contained 6 bases not matched to a gene. The CDR3 is 15 residues long. Germline V gene data show CDR1 as SGHTA and CDR2 as FQGNSA. The CDR3 region is CASSLGGGGGYGYTF. The CDR3 DNA follows: TGTGCCAGCAGCTTAGGGGGAGGGGGCGGCTATGGCTACACCTTC.

V gene TRBV7-9 combines with J gene TRBJ2-7, with 7 bases aligning to TRBD2. J lost 6 bases, V lost 8 bases, and 13 bases had no gene match. CDR1 is SEHNR, CDR2 FQNEAQ, per germline (reference sequence). This CDR3 contains 14 residues. The CDR3 here is CASRQAGDPGEQYF. The CDR3 nucleotides are TGTGCCAGCCGCCAGGCGGGAGATCCTGGCGAGCAGTACTTC.

The chain is built from TRBV11-3 and TRBJ2-2; no reliable D call. Germline V lookup: CDR1 SGHNT, CDR2 YENEEA. Deletions cut 7 bases from V and 5 bases from J, with 5 bases between. This CDR3 spans 11 amino acids. As DNA, the CDR3 is TGTGCCAGCACCTCGACCGGGGAGCTGTTTTTT. Encoded protein: CASTSTGELFF.

V and J are TRBV28 and TRBJ2-5, with 7 bases aligning to TRBD2. The length of the CDR3 is 14 residues. Germline V gene sequence: CDR1 MDHEN, CDR2 SYDVKM. The junction had 6 bases not matched to a gene; V was cut back by 3 bases and J by 5 bases. Here the CDR3 reads CASSLGGRWETQYF. For the CDR3, the DNA is TGTGCCAGCAGTTTGGGAGGGCGCTGGGAGACCCAGTACTTC.